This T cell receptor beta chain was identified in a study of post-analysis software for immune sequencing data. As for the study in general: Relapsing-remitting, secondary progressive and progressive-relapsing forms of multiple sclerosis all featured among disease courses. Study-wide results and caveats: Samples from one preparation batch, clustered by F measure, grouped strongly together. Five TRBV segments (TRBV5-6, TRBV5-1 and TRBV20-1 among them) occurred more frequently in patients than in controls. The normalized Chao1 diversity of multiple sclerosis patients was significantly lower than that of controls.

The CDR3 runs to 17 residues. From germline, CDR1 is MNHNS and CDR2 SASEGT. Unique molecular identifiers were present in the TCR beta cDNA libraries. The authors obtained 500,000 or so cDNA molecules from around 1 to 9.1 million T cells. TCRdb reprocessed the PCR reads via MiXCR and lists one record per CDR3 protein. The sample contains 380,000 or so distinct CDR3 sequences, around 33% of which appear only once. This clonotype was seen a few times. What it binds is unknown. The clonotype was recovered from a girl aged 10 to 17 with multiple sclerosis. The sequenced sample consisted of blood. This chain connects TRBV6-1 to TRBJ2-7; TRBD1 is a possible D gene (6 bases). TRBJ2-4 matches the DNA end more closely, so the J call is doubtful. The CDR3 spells CASSLRKPIQGRNIQYF. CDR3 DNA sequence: TGTGCCAGCAGCCTGCGGAAGCCGATTCAGGGGAGAAACATTCAGTACTTC.